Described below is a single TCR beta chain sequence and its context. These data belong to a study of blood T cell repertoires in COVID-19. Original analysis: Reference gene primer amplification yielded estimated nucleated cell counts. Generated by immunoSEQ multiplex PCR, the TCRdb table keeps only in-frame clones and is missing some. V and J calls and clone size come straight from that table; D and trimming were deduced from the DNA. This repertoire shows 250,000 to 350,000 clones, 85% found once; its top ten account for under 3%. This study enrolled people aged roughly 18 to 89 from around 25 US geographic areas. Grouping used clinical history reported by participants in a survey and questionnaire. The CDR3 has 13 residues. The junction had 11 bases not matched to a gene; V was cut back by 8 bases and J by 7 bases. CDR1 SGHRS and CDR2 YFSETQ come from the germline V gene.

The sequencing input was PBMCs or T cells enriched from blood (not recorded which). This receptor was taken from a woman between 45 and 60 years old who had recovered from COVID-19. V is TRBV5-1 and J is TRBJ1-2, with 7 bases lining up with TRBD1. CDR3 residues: CASTQGVSGGYTF. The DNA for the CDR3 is TGCGCCAGTACCCAGGGGGTTTCAGGTGGCTACACCTTC.